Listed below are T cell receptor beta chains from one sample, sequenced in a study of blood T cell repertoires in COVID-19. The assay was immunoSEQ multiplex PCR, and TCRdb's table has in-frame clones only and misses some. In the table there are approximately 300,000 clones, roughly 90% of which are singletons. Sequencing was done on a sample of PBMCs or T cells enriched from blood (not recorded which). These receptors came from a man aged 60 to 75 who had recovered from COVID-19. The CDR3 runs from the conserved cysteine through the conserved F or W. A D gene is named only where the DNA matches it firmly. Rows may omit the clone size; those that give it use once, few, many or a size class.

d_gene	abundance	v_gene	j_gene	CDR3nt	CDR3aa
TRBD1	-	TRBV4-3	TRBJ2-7	TGCGCCAGCAGCCTTGGACAGGGGCTATCCTACGAGCAGTACTTC	CASSLGQGLSYEQYF
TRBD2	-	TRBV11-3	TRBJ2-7	TGTGCCAGCAGCTTAGGGGTAGGGCCTAGCGGCGAGCAGTACTTC	CASSLGVGPSGEQYF
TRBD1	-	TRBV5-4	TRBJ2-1	TGTGCCAGCAGCTTGCTTACAGGGGGCTCCTACAATGAGCAGTTCTTC	CASSLLTGGSYNEQFF
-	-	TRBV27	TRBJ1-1	TGTGCCAGCAGTCTCGCCAGGGGCCGCTGGGGCATGAACACTGAAGCTTTCTTT	CASSLARGRWGMNTEAFF
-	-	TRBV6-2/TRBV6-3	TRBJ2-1	TGTGCCAGCAGTTACATCCGGGGGATTGATGAGCAGTTCTTC	CASSYIRGIDEQFF
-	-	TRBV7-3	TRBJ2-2	TGTGCCAGCAGCGCAGCGAACACCGGGGAGCTGTTTTTT	CASSAANTGELFF
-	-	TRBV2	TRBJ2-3	TGTGCCAACGGGGGGCTCACAGATACGCAGTATTTT	CANGGLTDTQYF
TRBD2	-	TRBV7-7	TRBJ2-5	TGTGCTAGCAGCTCCACTCCTAGCGGGGGGAGGCGGACCCAGTACTTC	CASSSTPSGGRRTQYF
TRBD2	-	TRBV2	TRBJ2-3	TGTGCCAGCAGTGAAGCGCTGGGCGGGGGGACCACAGATACGCAGTATTTT	CASSEALGGGTTDTQYF
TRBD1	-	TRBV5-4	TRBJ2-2	TGTGCCAGCAGCCCGAGGGGGCCCCCGAACACCGGGGAGCTGTTTTTT	CASSPRGPPNTGELFF
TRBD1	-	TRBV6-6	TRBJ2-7	TGTGCCAGCAGTAAGGACAGGGTCTCCGAGCAGTACTTC	CASSKDRVSEQYF
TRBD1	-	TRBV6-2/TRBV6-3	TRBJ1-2	TGTGCCAGCAGTAAAGGGACAGGGGCCGCCGTGGTTAATGGCTACACCTTC	CASSKGTGAAVVNGYTF
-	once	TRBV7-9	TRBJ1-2	TGTGCCAGCAGCCCTAAGGACAGCTATGGCTACACCTTC	CASSPKDSYGYTF
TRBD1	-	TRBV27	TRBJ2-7	TGTGCCAGCAGTCCACGGGACAGTGGCTACGAGCAGTACTTC	CASSPRDSGYEQYF
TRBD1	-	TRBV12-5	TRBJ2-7	TGTGCTAGTGGTTCTTTACATACCCGGGACAGGGGTAGCGAGCAGTACTTC	CASGSLHTRDRGSEQYF
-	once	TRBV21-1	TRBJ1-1	TGTGCCGCAGACCCCAGGGGATCGAACACTGAAGCTTTCTTT	CAADPRGSNTEAFF
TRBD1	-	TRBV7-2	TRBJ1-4	TGTGCCAGCAGCTCAGGACAGGGGCATAGTGAAAAACTGTTTTTT	CASSSGQGHSEKLFF
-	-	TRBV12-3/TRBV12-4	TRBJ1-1	TGTGCCAGCAGTTCCGGGACTAACGCTTTCTTT	CASSSGTNAFF
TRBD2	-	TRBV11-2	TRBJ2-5	TGTGCCAGCGCCCACCCCAGCGGGGGGGCGGAGACCCAGTACTTC	CASAHPSGGAETQYF
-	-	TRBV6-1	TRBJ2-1	TGTGCCAGCAGTGAACCACCTAACTCCTACAATGAGCAGTTCTTC	CASSEPPNSYNEQFF
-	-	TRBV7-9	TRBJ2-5	TGTGCCAGCAGCTTCGACTACCAAGAGACCCAGTACTTC	CASSFDYQETQYF
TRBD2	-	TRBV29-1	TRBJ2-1	TGCAGCGTCAGCCCGGCGGCTAGCGGGAGATGGTTAAGTGAGCAGTTCTTC	CSVSPAASGRWLSEQFF
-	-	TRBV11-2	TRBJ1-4	TGTGCCAGCAGCATCGACAGAGATGAAAAACTGTTTTTT	CASSIDRDEKLFF
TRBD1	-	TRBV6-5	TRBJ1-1	TGTGCCAGCAGTCTACAGGGGGCGATTACTGAAGCTTTCTTT	CASSLQGAITEAFF
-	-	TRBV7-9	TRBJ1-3	TGTGCCAGCAGCTTATTAGTCGGTCTCTCTGGAAACACCATATATTTT	CASSLLVGLSGNTIYF
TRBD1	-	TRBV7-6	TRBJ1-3	TGTGCCAGCAGCCCTGGACAGGGGCCCTCTGGAAACACCATATATTTT	CASSPGQGPSGNTIYF
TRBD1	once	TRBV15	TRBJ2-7	TGTGCCACCAGCAGAGAAAGGGGACAGAACTACGAGCAGTACTTC	CATSRERGQNYEQYF